The entry below describes one T cell receptor (beta chain). This CDR3 comprises 15 residues. V dropped 2 bases and J dropped 5; count of bases not matched to a gene: 5. CDR1 is MNHNY, CDR2 SVGAGI, per germline (reference sequence). The sample originates from a study of blood T cell repertoires in COVID-19. Per the original methods: Researchers report that nucleated cell counts were estimated from reference gene primer amplification. TCRdb keeps only in-frame clones here, not all; method: immunoSEQ multiplex PCR. The V and J calls and the clone size are those of that table, but D and trimming were determined from the DNA. The sample lists some 500,000 clones, less than 90% seen once, with 7.5% to 9% in the top ten.

The TCR comes from a woman aged 45-59 years with COVID-19, enrolled during active disease. The J gene is TRBJ2-2, the V gene TRBV6-6; 7 bases are a match to TRBD1. The sample comprised peripheral blood. The CDR3 DNA is TGTGCCAGCAGTTACGAGGGGGCAAGGACCGGGGAGCTGTTTTTT. This codes for CASSYEGARTGELFF.